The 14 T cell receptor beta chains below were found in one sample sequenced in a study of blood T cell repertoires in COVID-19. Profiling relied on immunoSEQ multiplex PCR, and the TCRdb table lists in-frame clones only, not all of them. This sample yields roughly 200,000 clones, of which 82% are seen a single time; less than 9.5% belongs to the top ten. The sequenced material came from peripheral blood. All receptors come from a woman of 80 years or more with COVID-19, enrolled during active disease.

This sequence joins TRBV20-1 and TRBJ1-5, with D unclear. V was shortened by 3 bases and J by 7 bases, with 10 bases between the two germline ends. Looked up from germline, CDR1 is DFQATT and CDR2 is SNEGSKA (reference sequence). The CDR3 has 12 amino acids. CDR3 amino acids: CSASSLAQPQHF. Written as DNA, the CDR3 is TGCAGTGCTAGTTCCCTGGCACAGCCCCAGCATTTT.

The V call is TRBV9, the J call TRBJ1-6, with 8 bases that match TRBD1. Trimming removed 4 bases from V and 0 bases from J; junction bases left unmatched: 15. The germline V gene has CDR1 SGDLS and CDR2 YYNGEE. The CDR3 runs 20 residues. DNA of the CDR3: TGTGCCAGCAGCTCCCGCCAGGACAGGGCCTCCAGCTCCTATAATTCACCCCTCCACTTT. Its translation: CASSSRQDRASSSYNSPLHF.

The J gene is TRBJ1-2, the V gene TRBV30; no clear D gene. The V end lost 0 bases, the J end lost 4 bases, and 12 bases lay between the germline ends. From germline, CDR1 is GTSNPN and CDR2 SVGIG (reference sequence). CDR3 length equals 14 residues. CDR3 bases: TGTGCCTGGAGTGTACACGAGGCGAGCTATGGCTACACCTTC. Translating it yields CAWSVHEASYGYTF.

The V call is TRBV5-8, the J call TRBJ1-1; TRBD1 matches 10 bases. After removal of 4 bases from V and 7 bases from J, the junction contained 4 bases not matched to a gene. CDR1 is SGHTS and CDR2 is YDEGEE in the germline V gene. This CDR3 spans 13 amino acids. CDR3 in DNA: TGTGCCAGCAGCCTGGGGACAGGGGTTGAAGCTTTCTTT. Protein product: CASSLGTGVEAFF.

The CDR3 DNA reads TGTGCCAGCAGGGAGTTTCGGGGGAGCTATGGCTACACCTTC. Amino acids: CASREFRGSYGYTF. V gene TRBV3-1 (or the pseudogene TRBV3-2) combines with J gene TRBJ1-2; possible D gene TRBD1, 5 bases. Trimming took off 6 bases at V and 4 bases at J, with 15 bases between the two ends. CDR1 and CDR2 (germline): LGHDT, YNNKEL (reference sequence). The CDR3 is made up of 14 amino acids.

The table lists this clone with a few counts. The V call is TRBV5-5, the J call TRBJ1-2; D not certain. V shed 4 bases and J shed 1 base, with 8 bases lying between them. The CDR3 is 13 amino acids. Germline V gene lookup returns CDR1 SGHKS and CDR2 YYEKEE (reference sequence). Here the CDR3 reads CASSQQVNYGYTF. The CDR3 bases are TGTGCCAGCAGCCAGCAGGTTAACTATGGCTACACCTTC.

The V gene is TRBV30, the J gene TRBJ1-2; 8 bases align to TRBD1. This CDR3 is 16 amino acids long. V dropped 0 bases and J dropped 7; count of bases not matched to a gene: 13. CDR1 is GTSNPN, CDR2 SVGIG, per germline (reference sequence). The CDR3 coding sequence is TGTGCCTGGAGTGTATCAGGGGGCAGAAGTCGACGTGGCTACACCTTC. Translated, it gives CAWSVSGGRSRRGYTF. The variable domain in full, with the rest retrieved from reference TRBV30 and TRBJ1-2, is SQTIHQWPATLVQPVGSPLSLECTVEGTSNPNLYWYRQAAGRGLQLLFYSVGIGQISSEVPQNLSASRPQDRQFILSSKKLLLSDSGFYLCAWSVSGGRSRRGYTFGSGTRLTVV.

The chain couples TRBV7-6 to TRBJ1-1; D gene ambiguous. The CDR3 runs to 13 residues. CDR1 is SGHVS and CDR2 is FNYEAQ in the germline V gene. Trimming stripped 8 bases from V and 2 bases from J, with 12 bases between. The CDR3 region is CASGARSNTEAFF. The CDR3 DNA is TGTGCCAGCGGAGCCCGGTCTAACACTGAAGCTTTCTTT.

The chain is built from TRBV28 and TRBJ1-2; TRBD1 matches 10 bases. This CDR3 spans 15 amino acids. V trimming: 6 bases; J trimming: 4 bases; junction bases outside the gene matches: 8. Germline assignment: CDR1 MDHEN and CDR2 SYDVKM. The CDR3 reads CASSRAGTGAYGYTF. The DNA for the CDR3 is TGTGCCAGCAGCCGGGCCGGGACAGGGGCCTATGGCTACACCTTC.

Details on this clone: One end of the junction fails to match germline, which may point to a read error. The CDR3 sequence is CASSLAVAGGLPLGIF. CDR3 nucleotide sequence: TGCGCCAGCAGCTTGGCTGTGGCAGGGGGTCTTCCTTTGGGGATCTTT. This chain uses TRBV5-1 with TRBJ1-1, with 7 bases aligning to TRBD1. The CDR3 is 16 amino acids. Germline CDR1 reads SGHRS; CDR2 reads YFSETQ.

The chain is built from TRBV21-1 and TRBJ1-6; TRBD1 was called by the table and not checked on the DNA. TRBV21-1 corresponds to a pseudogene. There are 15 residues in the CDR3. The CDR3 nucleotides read TGTGCCAGCAGCACGAAATGCCAGGGAAATTCACCCCTCCACTTT. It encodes CASSTKCQGNSPLHF.

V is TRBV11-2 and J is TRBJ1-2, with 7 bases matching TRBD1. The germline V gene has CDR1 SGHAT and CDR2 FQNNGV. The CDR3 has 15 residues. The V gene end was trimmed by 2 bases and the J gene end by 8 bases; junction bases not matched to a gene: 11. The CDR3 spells CASSLRFWDSSGYTF. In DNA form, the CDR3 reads TGTGCCAGCAGCTTAAGGTTTTGGGACAGCTCGGGCTACACCTTC.

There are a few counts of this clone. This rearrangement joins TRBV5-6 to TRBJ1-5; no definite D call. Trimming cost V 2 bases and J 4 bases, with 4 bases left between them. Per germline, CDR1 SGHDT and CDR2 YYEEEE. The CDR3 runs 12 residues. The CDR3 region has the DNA TGTGCCAGCAGCTTCCGGAATCAGCCCCAGCATTTT. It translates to CASSFRNQPQHF.

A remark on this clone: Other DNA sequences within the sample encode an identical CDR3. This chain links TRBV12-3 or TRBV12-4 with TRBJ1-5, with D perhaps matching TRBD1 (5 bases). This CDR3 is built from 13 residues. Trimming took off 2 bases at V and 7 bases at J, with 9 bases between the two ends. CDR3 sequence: CASSLQGGQPQHF. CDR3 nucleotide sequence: TGTGCCAGCAGTTTACAGGGTGGGCAGCCCCAGCATTTT.